These 10 T cell receptor beta chains originate from one sample sequenced in a study of shared clonotypes between healthy human individuals (dated by TCRdb to 2020 to 2021). CD8 naive samples were CD45RO-negative cells positively selected for CCR7, giving a CD45RA+CCR7+ population that excluded TemRA cells. Library method: the immunoSEQ multiplex PCR assay. Held by TCRdb, this immuneACCESS table contains in-frame sequences only and omits some clones. Under half of the omission traces to an unresolved V gene where checked; the cause of the rest is unknown. The sample yields over 2 million clones; about 95% were counted once. The ten largest clones take up roughly 1% of the sample. The material sequenced was naive CD8+ T cells sorted from blood. The cell subset or site label corresponds to: CD45RA+CCR7+. These receptors came from a young man in good health.

This rearrangement joins TRBV30 to TRBJ2-2; TRBD1 matches at 9 bases. With 5 bases clipped from V and 6 bases from J, the junction kept 7 bases outside the gene matches. CDR1 is GTSNPN, CDR2 SVGIG, per germline (reference sequence). The CDR3 extends over 14 amino acids. In DNA, the CDR3 is TGTGCCTGGGAAGGGACAGGGACTCCCGGGGAGCTGTTTTTT. Translated: CAWEGTGTPGELFF.

This sequence joins TRBV6-1 and TRBJ1-1; D unclear. This CDR3 comprises 15 residues. The V gene's germline CDR1 is MNHNS and CDR2 SASEGT. The V end lost 3 bases, the J end lost 1 base, and 12 bases lay between the germline ends. The CDR3 spells CASSEQVGSNTEAFF. The CDR3 coding sequence is TGTGCCAGCAGTGAGCAAGTGGGCTCGAACACTGAAGCTTTCTTT.

The table lists this clone with a few counts. V is TRBV25-1 and J is TRBJ1-2; the D is unclear. With 1 base removed from V and 5 bases from J, the gap between germline ends came to 5 bases. CDR1 and CDR2 (germline): MGHDK, SYGVNS. The CDR3 is 12 residues long. This CDR3 reads CASSESLYGYTF. CDR3 sequence (DNA): TGTGCCAGCAGTGAATCGCTTTATGGCTACACCTTC.

The chain recombines TRBV1 with TRBJ1-4; the table calls TRBD1, which could not be checked here. TRBV1 corresponds to a pseudogene. This CDR3 has 15 residues. Here the CDR3 DNA reads TGCACCAGCAGCCCACGGGACAGTTTAAAAGAAAAACTGTTTTTT. Translation gives CTSSPRDSLKEKLFF.

The J gene is TRBJ1-2, the V gene TRBV18; 8 bases are a match to TRBD1. Germline loops: CDR1 KGHSH, CDR2 LQKENI. The junction had 11 bases not matched to a gene; V was cut back by 3 bases and J by 8 bases. The CDR3 length is 15 residues. Written as DNA, the CDR3 is TGTGCCAGCTCACCCCGGGCACAGGGGGTGGACGGCTACACCTTC. This codes for CASSPRAQGVDGYTF. Full variable domain (remainder filled in from reference TRBV18 and TRBJ1-2): NAGVMQNPRHLVRRRGQEARLRCSPMKGHSHVYWYRQLPEEGLKFMVYLQKENIIDESGMPKERFSAEFPKEGPSILRIQQVVRGDSAAYFCASSPRAQGVDGYTFGSGTRLTVV.

The J gene is TRBJ2-5, the V gene TRBV28; 9 positions agree with TRBD1. The J segment lost 2 bases and the V segment lost 1 base, leaving 17 bases of the junction unmatched. Germline values: CDR1 MDHEN, CDR2 SYDVKM. The CDR3 contains 20 residues. The CDR3 protein is CASSLFEGTGKPLEQETQYF. The CDR3 DNA reads as TGTGCCAGCAGTTTATTTGAGGGGACAGGGAAACCCCTAGAACAAGAGACCCAGTACTTC.

The rearrangement links TRBV6-1 to TRBJ1-1; D not resolved. Trimming took off 8 bases at V and 11 bases at J, with 21 bases between the two ends. This CDR3 is 13 amino acids long. Looked up from germline, CDR1 is MNHNS and CDR2 is SASEGT. The CDR3 nucleotides read TGTGCCAGCTTTCTAAAGGGCGAGACCAGGGCTTTCTTT. It yields the protein CASFLKGETRAFF.

The chain is built from TRBV15 and TRBJ2-1, with TRBD2 matching 14 bases. In germline, CDR1 is LNHNV, CDR2 YYDKDF (reference sequence). The CDR3 totals 21 residues. The J segment lost 7 bases and the V segment lost 1 base, leaving 18 bases of the junction unmatched. Here the CDR3 reads CATSRVGPGLAGVRVMNEQFF. CDR3 nucleotides: TGTGCCACCAGCAGAGTGGGGCCGGGACTAGCGGGAGTTCGCGTCATGAATGAGCAGTTCTTC.

V gene TRBV19 combines with J gene TRBJ2-1; 9 nucleotides agree with TRBD1. Per the germline V gene, CDR1 is LNHDA and CDR2 is SQIVND (reference sequence). The CDR3 sequence is 15 residues long. V shed 4 bases and J 0 bases; nucleotides not matched to a gene: 1. This CDR3 reads CASSRGQGSYNEQFF. CDR3 in DNA: TGTGCCAGTAGTAGGGGACAGGGCTCCTACAATGAGCAGTTCTTC. The full variable domain, completed using reference TRBV19 and TRBJ2-1, is DGGITQSPKYLFRKEGQNVTLSCEQNLNHDAMYWYRQDPGQGLRLIYYSQIVNDFQKGDIAEGYSVSREKKESFPLTVTSAQKNPTAFYLCASSRGQGSYNEQFFGPGTRLTVL.

A remark on this clone: Other DNA sequences in this sample translate to the same CDR3. The chain employs TRBV19 and TRBJ1-1; the D is unclear. Germline loops: CDR1 LNHDA, CDR2 SQIVND (reference sequence). CDR3 length: 13 residues. Trimming took 1 base from V and 4 from J, leaving 7 bases between them. The CDR3 is CASSIVSGTEAFF. CDR3 in DNA: TGTGCCAGTAGTATAGTTAGCGGCACTGAAGCTTTCTTT.